Here is one T cell receptor beta chain with its context. Its cognate antigen is unknown. The data were produced by immunoSEQ multiplex PCR, yet TCRdb's version contains in-frame clones alone and is incomplete. Of about 80,000 clones in the sample, about 92% are singletons; the top ten hold around 4.8%. These data belong to a study of OX40 agonist ivuxolimab in advanced cancers. Study in general: Treatment of patients was with ivuxolimab, an agonistic anti-OX40 (CD134) antibody.

Overall study findings and caveats: Undetermined was the antigen specificity of the expanded peripheral T cells. On average, a greater number of expanded clones characterised CD8+ T cells relative to CD4+. The study observed clonal expansion of CD4+ and CD8+ blood T cells by week 6 at 0.1 to 3.0 mg/kg.

This sequence was found in an adult with an advanced solid tumor such as melanoma, head and neck, liver or kidney cancer. This material consisted of CD4+ or CD8+ T cells sorted from blood, taken in a trial of the OX40 agonist ivuxolimab.

The CDR3 is CASSLDTGSSYNEQFF. CDR3 DNA: TGTGCCAGCAGCTTGGATACAGGGAGCTCCTACAATGAGCAGTTCTTC. V is TRBV5-6 and J is TRBJ2-1; perhaps TRBD1 as D (6 bases). Germline V lookup: CDR1 SGHDT, CDR2 YYEEEE. The CDR3 consists of 16 residues. V lost 0 bases, J lost 0 bases, and 10 bases lay in between.